Detailed here is one T cell receptor (beta chain). Its antigen is not identified. The CDR3 runs to 15 residues. With V trimmed by 6 bases and J by 1 base, 6 bases remained unmatched. Germline CDR1 MNHEY, CDR2 SVGAGI. The protocol was immunoSEQ multiplex PCR, while the TCRdb copy is restricted to in-frame clones and leaves out a portion. The sample has around 100,000 clones, about 95% seen once. The data were obtained in a study of T cell responses to AZD1222 COVID-19 vaccine. Study-level points and caveats: There were repertoire samples only from the period after the peak T cell response. Rises in breadth and depth of Spike-specific TCRs came after two AZD1222 doses.

This chain links TRBV6-5 with TRBJ2-1, with 7 positions matching TRBD1. This TCR was sampled from an adult in good health. Source: peripheral blood, taken on day 0 of AZD1222 vaccination. CDR3 in amino acids: CASRPGQLSYNEQFF. DNA of the CDR3: TGTGCCAGCAGACCGGGACAGCTTTCCTACAATGAGCAGTTCTTC.